This entry describes one T cell receptor (beta chain). Enrolment of Seattle patients took place during active infection, and they were followed longitudinally. In the original workflow: Researchers report that nucleated cell counts were estimated from reference gene primer amplification. TCRdb's table, derived via immunoSEQ multiplex PCR, lists solely in-frame clones and lacks some. V and J calls plus clone size are reproduced from that table; the DNA served to infer D and trimming. The sample yields almost 300,000 clones, roughly 91% seen once. This record comes from a study of blood T cell repertoires in COVID-19. As for the study in general: The origin of the acute and convalescent COVID-19 samples was the United States, Italy and Spain. T cells, B-cell-depleted T cells, or PBMCs supplied cDNA or gDNA.

This sequence was found in a woman aged 25 to 39 with COVID-19, enrolled during active disease. What was sequenced was peripheral blood.

The CDR3 here is CASSGLTRVEQYF. CDR3 DNA: TGTGCCAGCAGCGGACTAACCCGGGTCGAGCAGTACTTC. The chain recombines TRBV11-2 with TRBJ2-7, with D perhaps matching TRBD2 (6 bases). The V gene lost 5 bases and the J gene lost 6 bases, with 14 bases spanning the gap. This CDR3 comprises 13 residues. Germline values: CDR1 SGHAT, CDR2 FQNNGV.